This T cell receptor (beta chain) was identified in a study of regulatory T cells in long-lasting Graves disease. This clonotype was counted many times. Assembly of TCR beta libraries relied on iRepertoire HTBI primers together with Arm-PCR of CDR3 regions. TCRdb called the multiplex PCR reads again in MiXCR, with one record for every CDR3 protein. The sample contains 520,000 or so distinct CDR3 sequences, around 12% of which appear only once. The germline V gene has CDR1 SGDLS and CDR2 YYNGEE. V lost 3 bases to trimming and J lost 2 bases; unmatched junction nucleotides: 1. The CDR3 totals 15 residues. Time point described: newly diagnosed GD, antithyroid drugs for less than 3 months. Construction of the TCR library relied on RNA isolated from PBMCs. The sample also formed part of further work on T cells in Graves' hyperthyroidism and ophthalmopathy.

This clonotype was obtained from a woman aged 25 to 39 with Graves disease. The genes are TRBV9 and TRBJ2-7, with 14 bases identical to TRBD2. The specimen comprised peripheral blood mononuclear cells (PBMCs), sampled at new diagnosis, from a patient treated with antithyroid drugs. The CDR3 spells CASSEGLAGAYEQYF. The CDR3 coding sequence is TGTGCCAGCAGCGAGGGACTAGCGGGAGCCTACGAGCAGTACTTC.